Listed here is a single TCR beta chain. This record belongs to a study of blood T cell repertoires in COVID-19. Background on the study: The United States, Italy and Spain were the sources of the acute and convalescent COVID-19 samples. T cells, B-cell-depleted T cells, or PBMCs supplied cDNA or gDNA.

Authors' methods: Cell counts per sample came from amplifying reference gene primers. Measured with immunoSEQ multiplex PCR; TCRdb has only the in-frame clones, and not every one. That table is the source of V, J and clone size, and D and trimming were worked out from the DNA. This repertoire shows some 150,000 clones, about 80% found once; its top ten account for 1.6%. Germline V gives CDR1 SQVTM, CDR2 ANQGSEA. CDR3 length: 16 amino acids. Trimming at V came to 0 bases and at J to 3 bases, leaving 6 bases not matched to a gene. This receptor was obtained from a human donor in a cohort sampled during active COVID-19. The gene calls are TRBV29-1 and TRBJ1-4, with 8 bases aligning to TRBD1. Specimen: peripheral blood. CDR3 DNA sequence: TGCAGCGTTGAAGACTCCCGGGACAGGTCTAATGAAAAACTGTTTTTT. Translating it yields CSVEDSRDRSNEKLFF.